The 19 T cell receptor beta chains reported below all come from one sample, sequenced in a study of T cell responses to AZD1222 COVID-19 vaccine. Assay: immunoSEQ multiplex PCR; the TCRdb copy retains only in-frame clones and omits some. The sample lists roughly 200,000 clones, about 91% seen once, with approximately 8% in the top ten. The sample consisted of peripheral blood, taken on day 0 of AZD1222 vaccination. These receptors came from an adult in good health.

The chain combines TRBV18 with TRBJ2-7; 11 nucleotides match TRBD2. The V gene's germline CDR1 is KGHSH and CDR2 LQKENI. This CDR3 has 15 residues. After removal of 5 bases from V and 1 base from J, the junction contained 4 bases not matched to a gene. CDR3 sequence: CASSTTSGGSYEQYF. The CDR3, as DNA: TGTGCCAGCTCAACAACTAGCGGGGGTTCCTACGAGCAGTACTTC.

The J gene is TRBJ2-1, the V gene TRBV27; D is possibly TRBD2 (6 bases). This CDR3 contains 18 residues. Germline values: CDR1 MNHEY, CDR2 SMNVEV (reference sequence). V was clipped by 0 bases and J by 4 bases, with 19 bases between them. The CDR3 DNA follows: TGTGCCAGCAGTTTATCAAGCGGGTCAATTAGTCCATACAATGAGCAGTTCTTC. Translation: CASSLSSGSISPYNEQFF.

The rearrangement links TRBV6-5 to TRBJ2-1, with 10 bases aligning to TRBD1. Germline assignment: CDR1 MNHEY and CDR2 SVGAGI. V lost 4 bases and J lost 8; bases outside the gene matches: 5. The CDR3 contains 14 residues. CDR3 in amino acids: CASSSDRGRDEQFF. CDR3 sequence (DNA): TGTGCCAGCAGTTCCGACAGGGGGCGAGATGAGCAGTTCTTC.

The chain has TRBV5-5 and TRBJ2-7, with D perhaps matching TRBD1 or TRBD2 (5 bases each). Germline V CDR1 and CDR2: SGHKS, YYEKEE (reference sequence). The germline V and J ends were trimmed by 3 bases and 2 bases, with 9 bases remaining between them. This CDR3 region has 13 residues. The CDR3 nucleotides are TGTGCCAGCAGCTCGGGACCCGCCTACGAGCAGTACTTC. It translates to CASSSGPAYEQYF.

V and J are TRBV7-2 and TRBJ2-7, with 10 nucleotides matching TRBD1. Germline loops: CDR1 SGHTA, CDR2 FQGNSA. Germline trimming cut 5 bases from V and 5 bases from J; bases unmatched to any gene: 12. The CDR3 extends over 16 amino acids. The CDR3 is CASSLIWRQGAHEQYF. CDR3 in DNA: TGTGCCAGCAGCCTTATTTGGAGACAGGGGGCACACGAGCAGTACTTC.

This chain joins TRBV25-1 and TRBJ1-4, with 11 positions matching TRBD1. The V gene end was trimmed by 6 bases and the J gene end by 8 bases; junction bases not matched to a gene: 14. The V gene's germline CDR1 is MGHDK and CDR2 SYGVNS. This CDR3 is 17 amino acids long. The CDR3 protein is CASSAGTGGPYKEKLFF. In DNA, the CDR3 is TGTGCCAGCAGCGCAGGGACAGGGGGACCTTATAAAGAAAAACTGTTTTTT.

This chain connects TRBV2 to TRBJ2-7, with a weak D call TRBD1 (6 bases). Trimming took off 3 bases at V and 5 bases at J, with 14 bases between the two ends. Germline CDR1 is SNHLY and CDR2 is FYNNEI. The CDR3 covers 14 residues. The CDR3 is CASSDRGVRDEQYF. CDR3 DNA sequence: TGTGCCAGCAGTGACAGGGGAGTCAGGGACGAGCAGTACTTC.

The rearrangement uses TRBV15 and TRBJ1-6, with 10 bases that match TRBD1. Unmatched junction bases numbered 4, after V lost 0 bases and J lost 11 bases. Germline lookup yields CDR1 LNHNV and CDR2 YYDKDF (reference sequence). The CDR3 runs 15 residues. CDR3 region: CATSRDGTGVAPLHF. The CDR3 nucleotides are TGTGCCACCAGCAGAGATGGGACAGGGGTGGCACCCCTCCACTTT. Complete variable domain (other parts from reference TRBV15 and TRBJ1-6): DAMVIQNPRYQVTQFGKPVTLSCSQTLNHNVMYWYQQKSSQAPKLLFHYYDKDFNNEADTPDNFQSRRPNTSFCFLDIRSPGLGDTAMYLCATSRDGTGVAPLHFGNGTRLTVT.

The V call is TRBV3-1 (or the pseudogene TRBV3-2), the J call TRBJ2-7; weak D call: TRBD2 (5 bases). V was clipped by 4 bases and J by 7 bases, with 14 bases between them. Germline CDR1 is LGHDT and CDR2 is YNNKEL (reference sequence). CDR3 size: 13 residues. CDR3 region: CASSPGRGREQYF. The DNA for the CDR3 is TGTGCCAGCAGCCCCGGTCGAGGGCGGGAGCAGTACTTC.

The genes are TRBV5-1 and TRBJ1-1; unclear D gene. Germline values: CDR1 SGHRS, CDR2 YFSETQ. The CDR3 contains 15 residues. V was shortened by 4 bases and J by 8 bases, with 21 bases between the two germline ends. CDR3 region: CASSLSRRVLTEAFF. The CDR3 nucleotides read TGCGCCAGCAGCCTCTCTCGACGGGTCCTAACAGAAGCTTTCTTT.

This clone was recorded only once. J is TRBJ2-7 and V is TRBV5-6; tentative D call: TRBD1 (6 bases). The V gene lost 0 bases and the J gene lost 4 bases, with 11 bases spanning the gap. The CDR3 runs 14 residues. Germline values: CDR1 SGHDT, CDR2 YYEEEE. This chain's CDR3 is CASSLGQVIYEQYF. The CDR3 DNA reads TGTGCCAGCAGCTTGGGACAGGTTATATACGAGCAGTACTTC. Full variable domain (missing parts from reference TRBV5-6 and TRBJ2-7): DAGVTQSPTHLIKTRGQQVTLRCSPKSGHDTVSWYQQALGQGPQFIFQYYEEEERQRGNFPDRFSGHQFPNYSSELNVNALLLGDSALYLCASSLGQVIYEQYFGPGTRLTVT.

The V call is TRBV12-3 or TRBV12-4, the J call TRBJ1-2; 8 positions match TRBD1. The CDR3 has 13 residues. The junction had 6 bases not matched to a gene; V was cut back by 6 bases and J by 6 bases. CDR3 in amino acids: CASSHRGRNGYTF. The DNA of the CDR3 is TGTGCCAGCAGCCACAGGGGGAGGAATGGCTACACCTTC.

A few counts support this clone. J is TRBJ1-2 and V is TRBV5-1; D is uncertain. The CDR3 loop spans 13 amino acids. Germline CDR1 reads SGHRS; CDR2 reads YFSETQ. V shed 0 bases and J shed 6 bases, with 9 bases lying between them. The CDR3 DNA reads TGCGCCAGCAGCTTGGCTGGGTACGATGGCTACACCTTC. Protein sequence: CASSLAGYDGYTF.

The chain recombines TRBV15 with TRBJ2-5; 8 positions match TRBD2. J was trimmed by 2 bases and V by 3 bases; bases with no gene match: 2. CDR1 LNHNV and CDR2 YYDKDF come from the germline V gene (reference sequence). The CDR3 has 14 amino acids. The CDR3 loop reads CATSSRGGQETQYF. CDR3 coding DNA: TGTGCCACCAGCAGTCGGGGGGGACAAGAGACCCAGTACTTC. Variable domain in full (rest from reference TRBV15 and TRBJ2-5): DAMVIQNPRYQVTQFGKPVTLSCSQTLNHNVMYWYQQKSSQAPKLLFHYYDKDFNNEADTPDNFQSRRPNTSFCFLDIRSPGLGDTAMYLCATSSRGGQETQYFGPGTRLLVL.

The table lists this clone with a few counts. This sequence joins TRBV18 and TRBJ1-3, with 9 bases that match TRBD1. The junction had 4 bases not matched to a gene; V was cut back by 3 bases and J by 7 bases. The germline CDR1 and CDR2 sequences are KGHSH and LQKENI. The CDR3 is made up of 14 amino acids. CDR3 sequence (DNA): TGTGCCAGCTCACCCGGGACAGGGAGTAACACCATATATTTT. This translates into CASSPGTGSNTIYF.

The chain links TRBV3-1 (or the pseudogene TRBV3-2) to TRBJ1-4; the D gene is possibly TRBD1 (5 bases). This CDR3 region has 17 residues. The germline gives CDR1 LGHDT, CDR2 YNNKEL (reference sequence). Deletions cut 4 bases from V and 1 base from J, with 16 bases between. CDR3 in DNA: TGTGCCAGCAGCCGTCGGCGAGGGGAAGGAACTAATGAAAAACTGTTTTTT. Its protein is CASSRRRGEGTNEKLFF.

This clone was counted a few times. CDR3 in amino acids: CASSNRGRPLYGYTF. The CDR3 DNA sequence: TGTGCCAGTAGTAATCGGGGCAGACCTCTCTATGGCTACACCTTC. The V gene is TRBV19, the J gene TRBJ1-2; D possibly corresponds to TRBD1 (5 bases). Per the germline V gene, CDR1 is LNHDA and CDR2 is SQIVND (reference sequence). The ends were cut back, 4 bases at V and 4 bases at J, with 16 bases in the middle. CDR3 size: 15 residues.

The chain is built from TRBV4-3 and TRBJ1-5; D remains ambiguous. The CDR3 consists of 15 residues. V shed 2 bases and J shed 1 base, with 9 bases lying between them. From germline, CDR1 is LGHNA and CDR2 YSLEER. CDR3 protein: CASSQSVGSNQPQHF. Written as DNA, the CDR3 is TGCGCCAGCAGCCAATCCGTCGGGAGCAATCAGCCCCAGCATTTT.

The V and J genes are TRBV7-6 and TRBJ2-3; TRBD2 matches at 8 bases. V lost 3 bases, J lost 2 bases, and 7 bases stayed unmatched. The CDR3 runs to 16 residues. Germline values: CDR1 SGHVS, CDR2 FNYEAQ. CDR3 DNA: TGTGCCAGCAGCTTTTCAGCGGGGGCCCTCACAGATACGCAGTATTTT. As protein: CASSFSAGALTDTQYF. Variable domain in full (rest from reference TRBV7-6 and TRBJ2-3): GAGVSQSPRYKVTKRGQDVALRCDPISGHVSLYWYRQALGQGPEFLTYFNYEAQQDKSGLPNDRFSAERPEGSISTLTIQRTEQRDSAMYRCASSFSAGALTDTQYFGPGTRLTVL.